This TCR beta chain appears in the sequencing data of a study of CD8+ T cells in alopecia areata. Notes on the study in general: Higher clonality was seen in lesional scalp than in normal scalp, especially in alopecia totalis/universalis.

It was cDNA, reverse transcribed from extracted RNA, that served as the sequencing template. Sequencing was performed with immunoSEQ multiplex PCR; in TCRdb, only in-frame clones are kept and a portion is missing. The sample contains about 130,000 clones, 45% to 65% of which appear only once. Germline loops: CDR1 SGHNT, CDR2 YYREEE (reference sequence). Trimming took 1 base from V and 7 from J, leaving 11 bases between them. The CDR3 covers 13 residues. Regarding this clone: What it binds is not known.

The material sequenced was CD4+ T cells sorted from blood, taken at week 0. The V gene is TRBV5-4, the J gene TRBJ1-1; tentatively, D is TRBD1 (5 bases). The clonotype comes from a human donor with alopecia areata. CDR3 DNA: TGTGCCAGCAGCTTGTATGTGGGGGGTGAAGCTTTCTTT. Its protein is CASSLYVGGEAFF.